The rows below give T cell receptor beta chains drawn from one sample of a study of molecular identifiers for immune sequencing clone quantification. MiXCR, applied by TCRdb to the PCR reads, yields one record per CDR3 protein. The repertoire consists of around 460,000 distinct CDR3 sequences, with roughly a fifth occurring once and the leading ten covering around 0.84%. The sequenced material came from naive CD8+ T cells from blood, with Jurkat cell RNA spiked in. The receptor set was obtained from a human donor in good health. Some libraries in this study had Jurkat cell RNA spiked in. CDR3s include the opening cysteine and the closing phenylalanine or tryptophan. The D gene is left open where the match is weak. Clone sizes are given selectively: once, few, many, or a class where the clone is expanded.

>-|many|TRBV13|TRBJ2-7
TGTGCCAGCAGCTCCACCTCACAGGGTCGCGAGCAGTACTTC
CASSSTSQGREQYF
>TRBD2|few|TRBV24-1|TRBJ2-2
TGTGCCACCAGTGGCGCCCCTCCGGGACTAGCGGATAACACCGGGGAGCTGTTTTTT
CATSGAPPGLADNTGELFF
>-|-|TRBV4-1|TRBJ1-3
TGCGCCAGCAGCCAAGCGGGGTTCAACTCTGGAAACACCATATATTTT
CASSQAGFNSGNTIYF
>TRBD2|-|TRBV24-1|TRBJ2-2
TGTGCCACCAGTGATTTGGAGGCTCAACTAGCGGGGAACACCGGGGAGCTGTTTTTT
CATSDLEAQLAGNTGELFF
>-|many|TRBV3-1|TRBJ2-4
TGTGCCAGCAGCCAAGATCAGGGGATGTACGCCAAAAACATTCAGTACTTC
CASSQDQGMYAKNIQYF
>-|few|TRBV20-1|TRBJ2-3
TGCAGTGCTAGAGGTGGGGCCACAGATACGCAGTATTTT
CSARGGATDTQYF
>-|few|TRBV5-6|TRBJ1-1
TGTGCCAGCAGCCCCCTGTTTTTTGGGATGAACACTGAAGCTTTCTTT
CASSPLFFGMNTEAFF
>-|many|TRBV6-2/TRBV6-3|TRBJ1-1
TGTGCCAGCAGTTACAACGTACCTCTCGGAAACACTGAAGCTTTCTTT
CASSYNVPLGNTEAFF
>TRBD1|-|TRBV7-9|TRBJ1-1
TGTGCCAGCAGCCTAGAGAAGGGGGCTAAGACTGAAGCTTTCTTT
CASSLEKGAKTEAFF
>TRBD1|few|TRBV5-1|TRBJ2-1
TGCGCCAGCAGCCAAGGGACAGGGGGCGTCAGCTCCTACAATGAGCAGTCCTTC
CASSQGTGGVSSYNEQSF
>-|few|TRBV19|TRBJ1-5
TGTGCCAGTAGTATTATTCGAGGGTTGCGCAATCAGCCCCAGCATTTT
CASSIIRGLRNQPQHF
>-|many|TRBV27|TRBJ1-2
TGTGCCAGCAGGGGGGGCCCCTATGGCTACACCTTC
CASRGGPYGYTF
>TRBD1|once|TRBV4-1|TRBJ1-5
TGCGCCAGCAGCCAAGATCCAGGGGGCGCGGGGCCCCAGCATTTT
CASSQDPGGAGPQHF
>-|-|TRBV27|TRBJ2-2
TGTGCCAGCACTTCACCGGGGCCCCGGGGGACCGGGGAGCTGTTTTTT
CASTSPGPRGTGELFF
>TRBD1|-|TRBV27|TRBJ2-7
TGTGCCAGCAGTTCCGACAGGGCCCACTACGAGCAGTACTTC
CASSSDRAHYEQYF
>-|-|TRBV6-5|TRBJ1-5
TGTGCCAGCAGTCTGGCCGGTGAGCAGCCCCAGCATTTT
CASSLAGEQPQHF
>-|many|TRBV20-1|TRBJ1-1
TGCAGTGCTCAGGACGGGAACACTGAAGCTTTCTTT
CSAQDGNTEAFF
>-|-|TRBV12-3/TRBV12-4|TRBJ2-5
TGTGCCAGCAGCCCCATTCAAGAGACCCAGTACTTC
CASSPIQETQYF
>-|few|TRBV9|TRBJ2-1
TGTGCCAGCAGCGTGGGAGGGGGGAGTCGAGATGAGCAGTTCTTC
CASSVGGGSRDEQFF
>TRBD1|many|TRBV6-2/TRBV6-3|TRBJ1-1
TGTGCCAGCAGTTACTCGGTCACCGAGGGGGCGCTCACTGAAGCTTTCTTT
CASSYSVTEGALTEAFF
>-|many|TRBV6-5|TRBJ1-5
TGTGCCAGCAGAATACAGGGAACCTCCAATCAGCCCCAGCATTTT
CASRIQGTSNQPQHF
>TRBD1|many|TRBV7-6|TRBJ2-7
TGTGCCAGCAGCTTGGGACAGGCCCCAGCCTACGAGCAGTACTTC
CASSLGQAPAYEQYF
>-|few|TRBV20-1|TRBJ1-1
TGCAGTGCTAGAGCTTCAATGACCGGGATTGAAGCTTTCTTT
CSARASMTGIEAFF
>-|-|TRBV30|TRBJ1-1
TGTGCCTGGACCGCGGTCGTGGACACTGAAGCTTTCTTT
CAWTAVVDTEAFF
>-|-|TRBV12-2|TRBJ1-1
TGTGCAAGTCGCCGTCGGGGGAACACTGAAGCTTTCTTT
CASRRRGNTEAFF
>-|few|TRBV28|TRBJ2-7
TGTGCCAGCAGTTTAAGTTTCGGGCAGTCCTACGAGCAGTACTTC
CASSLSFGQSYEQYF
>-|many|TRBV6-2/TRBV6-3|TRBJ2-3
TGTGCCAGCAGTTACGGGATCGGGGGTGATACGCAGTATTTT
CASSYGIGGDTQYF
>TRBD1|-|TRBV6-1|TRBJ1-1
TGTGCCAGCAGTGCGACACAGGGGGCGAATGAAGCTTTCTTT
CASSATQGANEAFF
>-|many|TRBV5-6|TRBJ1-1
TGTGCCAGCAGCTTGGAGCCAGGTACTATGAACACTGAAGCTTTCTTT
CASSLEPGTMNTEAFF
>-|many|TRBV30|TRBJ2-7
TGTGCCTGGAGTGTAGGCCAGGCCCACGAGCAGTACTTC
CAWSVGQAHEQYF
>-|few|TRBV7-3|TRBJ1-1
TGTGCCAGCAGCTTTCTTAAGGACACTGAAGCTTTCTTT
CASSFLKDTEAFF
>TRBD1|many|TRBV7-6|TRBJ2-5
TGTGCCAGCAGCTTAGTCTCCAAGGTTAACAGGGGGCAAGAGACCCAGTACTTC
CASSLVSKVNRGQETQYF
>-|many|TRBV23-1|TRBJ2-2
TGCGCCAGCAGTCAGGGGGCGACAGGCCGTTCGAGCGGGGAGCTGTTTTTT
CASSQGATGRSSGELFF
>-|many|TRBV5-1|TRBJ2-7
TGCGCCAGCAGCTTGGAATCGGGCTGGGCAGGCGAGCAGTACTTC
CASSLESGWAGEQYF
>TRBD1|many|TRBV5-6|TRBJ1-1
TGTGCCAGCAGCTGGGGACAGGGTACGGTGAACACTGAAGCTTTCTTT
CASSWGQGTVNTEAFF
>-|-|TRBV4-1|TRBJ2-3
TGCGCCAGCAGCGAGGGGGGGGCCCGCACAGATACGCAGTATTTT
CASSEGGARTDTQYF
>-|many|TRBV24-1|TRBJ2-1
TGTGCCACTCCCCCAACCCACGGAGTAGGGTGGGCCTACAATGAGCAGTTCTTC
CATPPTHGVGWAYNEQFF
>TRBD2|-|TRBV6-5|TRBJ2-3
TGTGCCAGCAGTTACTCGGGGCTAGCGGGGTATACGCAGTATTTT
CASSYSGLAGYTQYF
>TRBD2|many|TRBV5-1|TRBJ2-3
TGCGCCAGCAGCTTGGTTCTAGCGGGATTAGGCGATACGCAGTATTTT
CASSLVLAGLGDTQYF
>-|few|TRBV11-2|TRBJ2-1
TGTGCCAGCCGAACCTTTTCCCCCGAGGGTGGCAATGAGCAGTTCTTC
CASRTFSPEGGNEQFF
>-|-|TRBV28|TRBJ1-5
TGTGCCAGCAGTTTATCTCCAGGACAAGCAGTTAATCAGCCCCAGCATTTT
CASSLSPGQAVNQPQHF
>-|few|TRBV29-1|TRBJ2-7
TGCAGCGTTTACACGGGGGAGCGCTACGAGCAGTACTTC
CSVYTGERYEQYF
>TRBD2|-|TRBV20-1|TRBJ2-1
TGCAGTGCTCATTCTAGCGGGAGGCCTGGGAATGAGCAGTTCTTC
CSAHSSGRPGNEQFF
>TRBD1|many|TRBV11-2|TRBJ2-1
TGTGCCAGCAGCCCGCCCGACAGGGGTGCCTACAATGAGCAGTTCTTC
CASSPPDRGAYNEQFF
>TRBD2|few|TRBV2|TRBJ2-1
TGTGCCAGCAGTGAACTAGCGGGGGGGCAAAATGAGCAGTTCTTC
CASSELAGGQNEQFF
>-|-|TRBV13|TRBJ2-5
TGTGCCAGCAGCCCCCGGGGCAGCGGGCAAATCGAAGAGACCCAGTACTTC
CASSPRGSGQIEETQYF
>-|many|TRBV7-2|TRBJ2-3
TGTGCCAGCAACCTTGACGAAGATACGCAGTATTTT
CASNLDEDTQYF
>-|many|TRBV29-1|TRBJ1-2
TGCAGCGTGGGGACACAGGCCGCATATGGCTACACCTTC
CSVGTQAAYGYTF
>TRBD1|-|TRBV19|TRBJ2-1
TGTGCCAGTAGTATAGGGGGACAGTCCTCCTACAATGAGCAGTTCTTC
CASSIGGQSSYNEQFF
>TRBD1|few|TRBV7-9|TRBJ2-1
TGTGCCAGCAGCGACGGGACAGTATCCTACAATGAGCAGTTCTTC
CASSDGTVSYNEQFF